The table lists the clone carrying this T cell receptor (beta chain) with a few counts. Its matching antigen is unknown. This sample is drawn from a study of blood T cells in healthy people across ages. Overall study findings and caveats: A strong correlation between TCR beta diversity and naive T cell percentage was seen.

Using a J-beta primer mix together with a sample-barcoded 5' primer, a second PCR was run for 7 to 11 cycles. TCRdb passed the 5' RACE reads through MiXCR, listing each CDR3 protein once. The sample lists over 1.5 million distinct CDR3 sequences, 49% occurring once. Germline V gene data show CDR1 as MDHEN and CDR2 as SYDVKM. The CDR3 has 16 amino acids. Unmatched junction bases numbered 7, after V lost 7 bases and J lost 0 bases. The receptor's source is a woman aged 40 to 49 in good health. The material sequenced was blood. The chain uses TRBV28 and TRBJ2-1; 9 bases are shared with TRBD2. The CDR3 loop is CASMNAGGVSYNEQFF. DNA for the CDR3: TGTGCCAGCATGAATGCGGGAGGGGTCTCCTACAATGAGCAGTTCTTC. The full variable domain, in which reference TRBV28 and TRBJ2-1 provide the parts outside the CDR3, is DVKVTQSSRYLVKRTGEKVFLECVQDMDHENMFWYRQDPGLGLRLIYFSYDVKMKEKGDIPEGYSVSREKKERFSLILESASTNQTSMYLCASMNAGGVSYNEQFFGPGTRLTVL.